This T cell receptor beta chain was captured in a study of blood T cells in healthy people across ages. Study-wide results and limits: Roughly linear age-related decline in beta diversity appeared, significant by age around 38.

For the second PCR, which ran for roughly 7 to 11 cycles, a sample-barcoded 5' primer and a J-beta primer mix were used. TCRdb ran MiXCR on the 5' RACE reads and lists one entry per CDR3 protein. The sample comprises roughly 410,000 distinct CDR3 sequences, approximately 51% of which are singletons, and roughly 51% rests with the top ten. About this clonotype itself: No antigen is known for it.

The CDR3 covers 19 residues. V lost 0 bases and J lost 0, with 21 bases in between. CDR1 SGDLS and CDR2 YYNGEE come from the germline V gene. Samples each had at least 5.5 micrograms of total RNA extracted. Sequenced: blood. The chain carries TRBV9 and TRBJ1-2; maybe TRBD1 (5 bases). The origin of this receptor is a man aged 60 to 75 in good health. CDR3 protein: CASSVDGLRPGPANYGYTF. The DNA of the CDR3 is TGTGCCAGCAGCGTAGATGGTTTGAGGCCGGGACCCGCTAACTATGGCTACACCTTC.